This is a list of T cell receptor beta chains from one sample in a study of blood T cells in healthy people across ages. TCRdb redid the calling of the 5' RACE reads with MiXCR, one entry per CDR3 protein. This table holds some 1.1 million distinct CDR3 sequences, 35% to 40% found once. The specimen sequenced was blood. All receptors derive from a young man in good health. Each CDR3 is given with its conserved first and last residue. The D gene is left open where the match is weak. The size of a clone is reported for some rows only, either as once, few or many, or as a class for expanded clones.

D gene	V gene	J gene	clone size	CDR3 protein	CDR3 DNA
NA	TRBV20-1	TRBJ1-2	NA	CSARGSTGYYGYTF	TGCAGTGCTAGAGGTTCTACAGGGTACTATGGCTACACCTTC
NA	TRBV20-1	TRBJ2-3	NA	CSATRVGSTSTDTQYF	TGTAGTGCCACGAGGGTCGGGAGTACTAGCACAGATACGCAGTATTTT
NA	TRBV9	TRBJ2-2	NA	CASRLGTANTGELFF	TGTGCCAGCAGACTAGGGACCGCAAACACCGGGGAGCTGTTTTTT
NA	TRBV20-1	TRBJ2-1	NA	CSASGGGGHNEQFF	TGCAGTGCTAGTGGTGGTGGAGGACACAATGAGCAGTTCTTC
TRBD1	TRBV10-3	TRBJ2-5	few	CAISESGTGGKETQYF	TGTGCCATCAGTGAGTCTGGGACAGGGGGCAAAGAGACCCAGTACTTC
NA	TRBV12-3/TRBV12-4	TRBJ1-1	NA	CASRRDTEGEAFF	TGTGCCAGCAGGCGGGACACCGAGGGTGAAGCTTTCTTT
TRBD1	TRBV11-2	TRBJ2-3	NA	CASSPPGTGGTDTQYF	TGTGCCAGCAGCCCGCCCGGGACAGGGGGAACAGATACGCAGTATTTT
TRBD1	TRBV27	TRBJ2-6	few	CASSSGQGLPNVLTF	TGTGCCAGCAGTTCGGGACAGGGTCTGCCCAACGTCCTGACTTTC
NA	TRBV7-9	TRBJ2-5	NA	CASSFERFSSVLRETQYF	TGTGCCAGCAGCTTTGAACGATTCAGCAGCGTTCTCAGGGAGACCCAGTACTTC
NA	TRBV6-1	TRBJ1-5	few	CATVKEGNQPQHF	TGTGCTACAGTCAAGGAGGGCAATCAGCCCCAGCATTTT
NA	TRBV7-2	TRBJ1-1	NA	CASSLEWGRRDEAFF	TGTGCCAGCAGCTTAGAATGGGGCCGCCGGGACGAAGCTTTCTTT
NA	TRBV9	TRBJ1-1	NA	CASGGGSSEAFF	TGTGCCAGTGGCGGGGGAAGCTCTGAAGCTTTCTTT
TRBD1	TRBV9	TRBJ2-7	NA	CASSVAWTGGDLSSYEQYF	TGTGCCAGCAGCGTAGCTTGGACAGGGGGCGACTTGAGCTCCTACGAGCAGTACTTC
NA	TRBV5-1	TRBJ2-3	few	CASSLGGDDTDTQYF	TGCGCCAGCAGCTTGGGCGGAGACGACACAGATACGCAGTATTTT
NA	TRBV24-1	TRBJ2-7	few	CATRDMVYNEQYF	TGTGCCACCAGGGACATGGTTTACAATGAGCAGTACTTC
TRBD2	TRBV20-1	TRBJ2-3	few	CSARDFLGTSGGGTDTQYF	TGCAGTGCTAGAGATTTCCTGGGGACTAGCGGGGGGGGCACAGATACGCAGTATTTT
NA	TRBV6-6	TRBJ2-7	once	CVSSDRSDSGAYEQYF	TGTGTCAGCAGTGATCGATCGGACAGTGGGGCCTACGAGCAGTACTTC
NA	TRBV20-1	TRBJ1-5	once	CSARDLYKGQNNQPQHF	TGCAGTGCTAGAGATCTTTATAAAGGACAGAACAATCAGCCCCAGCATTTT
NA	TRBV6-5	TRBJ2-3	NA	CASSHKLLGSRGRSNTDTQYF	TGTGCCAGCAGTCACAAGCTACTCGGGTCGAGGGGCCGAAGTAACACAGATACGCAGTATTTT
NA	TRBV20-1	TRBJ1-5	NA	CSARDQLSNQPQHF	TGCAGTGCTAGAGATCAATTGAGCAATCAGCCCCAGCATTTT
NA	TRBV12-5	TRBJ1-2	few	CASGLVATERQQGYTF	TGTGCTAGTGGTTTGGTAGCAACAGAAAGACAACAAGGCTACACCTTC
NA	TRBV6-1	TRBJ1-2	NA	CASSEAHGSVYGYTF	TGTGCCAGCAGTGAAGCGCACGGTTCTGTTTATGGCTACACCTTC
NA	TRBV3-1	TRBJ1-1	NA	CASSQGSSHTAFF	TGTGCCAGCAGCCAAGGGAGCTCGCACACGGCTTTCTTT
NA	TRBV3-1	TRBJ2-3	NA	CASSQRRATDTQYF	TGTGCCAGCAGCCAAAGGCGGGCCACAGATACGCAGTATTTT
NA	TRBV19	TRBJ1-4	NA	CASSPAGAPTNEKLFF	TGTGCCAGTTCCCCAGCCGGGGCGCCTACTAATGAAAAACTGTTTTTT
NA	TRBV7-9	TRBJ2-3	NA	CASSTRPQQGAPTDTQYF	TGTGCCAGCAGCACCAGACCCCAACAGGGCGCCCCTACAGATACGCAGTATTTT
NA	TRBV12-3/TRBV12-4	TRBJ1-6	once	CASSLKGFWPLHF	TGTGCCAGCAGTCTTAAGGGGTTCTGGCCCCTCCACTTT
NA	TRBV3-1	TRBJ1-2	NA	CTSSSPSSGRVGYGCTF	NA
NA	TRBV12-5	TRBJ2-3	NA	CASGLGLQGDTQYF	TGTGCTAGTGGTTTGGGACTACAGGGAGATACGCAGTATTTT
NA	TRBV20-1	TRBJ1-1	NA	CSARDWGAGDLNTEAFF	TGCAGTGCTAGAGATTGGGGGGCAGGGGACCTAAACACTGAAGCTTTCTTT
NA	TRBV3-1	TRBJ1-5	NA	CASSQGGRGWQPQHF	TGTGCCAGCAGCCAAGGGGGTAGGGGATGGCAGCCCCAGCATTTT
NA	TRBV7-2	TRBJ2-3	NA	CASSLGAGSPSTDTQYF	TGTGCCAGCAGCTTAGGGGCTGGCAGCCCTAGCACAGATACGCAGTATTTT
NA	TRBV28	TRBJ2-7	NA	CATTPSGYTSYEQYF	TGTGCCACCACCCCAAGCGGTTACACTTCCTACGAGCAGTACTTC
TRBD2	TRBV10-3	TRBJ2-1	NA	CAISEGGGFGQFF	TGTGCCATCAGTGAGGGGGGAGGGTTTGGGCAGTTCTTC
TRBD1	TRBV4-3	TRBJ1-2	few	CASSQVGQHNYGYTF	TGCGCCAGCAGCCAAGTGGGACAGCACAACTATGGCTACACCTTC
NA	TRBV28	TRBJ2-5	many	CAVRGYQETQYF	TGTGCCGTGCGCGGGTACCAAGAGACCCAGTACTTC
TRBD2	TRBV5-5	TRBJ2-5	NA	CASSPPRGGGLETQYF	TGTGCCAGCAGTCCTCCGAGGGGCGGGGGGTTAGAGACCCAGTACTTC
NA	TRBV11-2	TRBJ2-6	NA	CASRLSSSGANVLTF	TGTGCCAGCAGATTGAGCAGCTCTGGGGCCAACGTCCTGACTTTC
TRBD2	TRBV11-2	TRBJ2-7	NA	CASSLDRLSWFLAGGHKNEQYF	TGTGCCAGCAGCTTAGATCGACTCTCGTGGTTCTTAGCGGGGGGGCATAAGAATGAGCAGTACTTC
NA	TRBV24-1	TRBJ2-4	NA	CATSDVGLNIQYF	TGTGCCACCAGTGATGTAGGACTCAACATTCAGTACTTC
TRBD1	TRBV7-8	TRBJ1-2	NA	CASSLVSGGYGYTF	TGTGCCAGCAGCTTAGTATCAGGGGGCTATGGCTACACCTTC
TRBD2	TRBV3-1	TRBJ2-1	NA	CASRSASGGAQFF	TGTGCCAGCAGGTCTGCTAGCGGGGGGGCGCAGTTCTTC
NA	TRBV6-1	TRBJ1-6	NA	CASSEQGTNSPLHF	TGTGCCAGCAGTGAACAGGGGACCAATTCACCCCTCCACTTT
NA	TRBV7-2	TRBJ1-4	few	CASSLEGRTPEKLFF	TGTGCCAGCAGCTTAGAGGGCCGGACGCCCGAAAAACTGTTTTTT
TRBD2	TRBV5-1	TRBJ2-5	few	CASSLALGLQETQYF	TGCGCCAGCAGCTTGGCCTTGGGACTACAAGAGACCCAGTACTTC
NA	TRBV6-2/TRBV6-3	TRBJ1-5	NA	CASSYATSDSNQPQHF	TGTGCCAGCAGTTACGCGACTTCGGACAGCAATCAGCCCCAGCATTTT